Listed below are T cell receptor beta chains from one sample, sequenced in a study of blood T cell repertoires in COVID-19. Clones were read by immunoSEQ multiplex PCR, and TCRdb kept only the in-frame ones, dropping some. The table has around 140,000 clones, 88% seen once; the top ten hold roughly 10%. The sample consisted of peripheral blood. These receptors were obtained from a man aged 55-75 years with active or convalescent COVID-19. Each CDR3 is given with its conserved first and last residue. A D gene is named only where the DNA matches it firmly. The size of a clone is reported for some rows only, either as once, few or many, or as a class for expanded clones.

j_call | clone_size | d_call | v_call | cdr3_nt | cdr3_aa
TRBJ2-3 | NA | NA | TRBV28 | TGTGCCAGCAGTGTCCGAGCGGGCTTGAAGGATACGCAGTATTTT | CASSVRAGLKDTQYF
TRBJ1-5 | NA | NA | TRBV19 | TGTGCCAGTAGTATTAATAACAGAAGAAATCAGCCCCAGCATTTT | CASSINNRRNQPQHF
TRBJ2-1 | NA | TRBD2 | TRBV5-6 | TGTGCCAGCAGCTTTACCTGGGGACTAGCGGAGTACAATGAGCAGTTCTTC | CASSFTWGLAEYNEQFF
TRBJ2-3 | NA | NA | TRBV19 | TGTGCCAGTAGGCCCAGGGAAACAGATACGCAGTATTTT | CASRPRETDTQYF
TRBJ2-7 | NA | NA | TRBV7-9 | TGTGCCAGCAGCATTAGCGGCAGCTCCTACGAGCAGTACTTC | CASSISGSSYEQYF
TRBJ1-4 | NA | TRBD1 | TRBV7-9 | TGTGCCAGCAGCTCGGTGGGACAGGGACATGAAAAACTGTTTTTT | CASSSVGQGHEKLFF
TRBJ1-2 | NA | TRBD1 | TRBV3-1/TRBV3-2 | TGTGCCAGCAGCCTCGGGACAGACTATGGCTACACCTTC | CASSLGTDYGYTF
TRBJ1-5 | NA | NA | TRBV19 | TGTGCCAGTAGTTCATCGGGGGGAAATCAGCCCCAGCATTTT | CASSSSGGNQPQHF
TRBJ2-7 | NA | TRBD1 | TRBV19 | TGTGCCAGTGAAACCGGACAGGGGTATCACGAGCAGTACTTC | CASETGQGYHEQYF
TRBJ1-3 | NA | NA | TRBV28 | TGTGCCAGCATTAATCGAGGAGGAAACACCATATATTTT | CASINRGGNTIYF
TRBJ2-7 | once | TRBD2 | TRBV5-4 | TGTGCCAGCAGCTTGGATCTAGCGGGCGGCGAGCAGTACTTC | CASSLDLAGGEQYF
TRBJ2-3 | NA | TRBD2 | TRBV2 | TGTGCCAGCAGTGAGCCCCCGGGGGGGCAGTATTTT | CASSEPPGGQYF
TRBJ1-5 | NA | NA | TRBV19 | TGTGCCAGTAGTATCGCAGGGAACAATCAGCCCCAGCATTTT | CASSIAGNNQPQHF
TRBJ2-5 | once | TRBD1 | TRBV5-1 | TGCGCCAGCAGCCCCGGGACAGCCCAAGAGACCCAGTACTTC | CASSPGTAQETQYF
TRBJ2-7 | NA | NA | TRBV7-9 | TGTGCCAGCAGCTTAATATACCCGGGAACCTACGAGCAGTACTTC | CASSLIYPGTYEQYF
TRBJ2-1 | NA | TRBD2 | TRBV3-1/TRBV3-2 | TGTGCCAGCAGCCAAGTACTAGCGGGAGGAGGTGAGCAGTTCTTC | CASSQVLAGGGEQFF
TRBJ2-2 | NA | NA | TRBV18 | TGTGCCAGCTCACCGCAAGGAGGGGCAGAGGTGACCGGGGAGCTGTTTTTT | CASSPQGGAEVTGELFF
TRBJ2-7 | once | NA | TRBV2 | TGTGCCAGCAGCCCCCGCTACGAGCAGTACTTC | CASSPRYEQYF
TRBJ2-5 | NA | NA | TRBV30 | TGTGCCTGGAGTGTGGTGGCAGGGCGAGAGACCCAGTACTTC | CAWSVVAGRETQYF
TRBJ1-2 | NA | TRBD1 | TRBV7-3 | TGTGCCAGCAGCCCCTCCGGGACAGCTTTCTATGGCTACACCTTC | CASSPSGTAFYGYTF
TRBJ1-5 | NA | NA | TRBV6-1 | TGTGCCAGCAGTGCCCAAATACCGGGACACGTTAGCAATCAGCCCCAGCATTTT | CASSAQIPGHVSNQPQHF
TRBJ1-4 | NA | TRBD1 | TRBV5-5 | TGTGCCAGCAGCTCCACTCCCGGGACAGGGACTGAAAAACTGTTTTTT | CASSSTPGTGTEKLFF
TRBJ1-5 | NA | NA | TRBV7-2 | TGTGCCAGCAGTCCCGGGAGCCAAAGTAGCATCCAGCATTTT | CASSPGSQSSIQHF
TRBJ2-7 | NA | TRBD1 | TRBV19 | TGTGCCAGTAGTAACACCGGGACAGGGCCCTACGAGCAGTACTTC | CASSNTGTGPYEQYF
TRBJ1-5 | NA | TRBD1 | TRBV4-3 | TGCGCCAGCAGCCAAGATCTTGGGACAGGGAGTCAGCCCCAGCATTTT | CASSQDLGTGSQPQHF
TRBJ2-5 | NA | TRBD2 | TRBV6-6 | TGTGCCAGCGGGACTAGCGGACAAGAGACCCAGTACTTC | CASGTSGQETQYF
TRBJ2-1 | NA | TRBD2 | TRBV9 | TGTGCCAGCAGCATTGTTAGTAGCGGGATCCCCTACAATGAGCAGTTCTTC | CASSIVSSGIPYNEQFF
TRBJ2-3 | NA | TRBD2 | TRBV5-1 | TGCGCCAGCGGACTAGCGGGAGGGATCACAGATACGCAGTATTTT | CASGLAGGITDTQYF
TRBJ2-3 | NA | TRBD1 | TRBV18 | TGTGCCAGCTCATCCCGGGCAGGGGGAGTCGCAGATACGCAGTATTTT | CASSSRAGGVADTQYF
TRBJ2-5 | NA | NA | TRBV5-1 | TGCGCCAGCAGCTCCTTACTAGGTGAGGGAGAGACCCAGTACTTC | CASSSLLGEGETQYF
TRBJ1-4 | NA | TRBD1 | TRBV2 | TGTGCCAGCAGTGGACAGGGGGGCAGGGAAAAACTGTTTTTT | CASSGQGGREKLFF
TRBJ2-4 | NA | TRBD2 | TRBV9 | TGTGCCAGCAGCGTAGGTAGCGGGAGGGATAGAAACATTCAGTACTTC | CASSVGSGRDRNIQYF
TRBJ1-5 | NA | TRBD1 | TRBV28 | TGTGCCAGCACCTGGGGACAGGGAAGGACTCAGCCCCAGCATTTT | CASTWGQGRTQPQHF
TRBJ2-3 | NA | NA | TRBV9 | TGTGCCAGCAATAGGGGGGGCAGCACAGATACGCAGTATTTT | CASNRGGSTDTQYF
TRBJ1-2 | NA | NA | TRBV5-4 | TGTGCCAGCAGGCAGACAGCTAACTATGGCTACACCTTC | CASRQTANYGYTF
TRBJ1-1 | NA | NA | TRBV5-6 | TGTGCCAGCAGCAGGTCAGGGAACACTGAAGCTTTCTTT | CASSRSGNTEAFF
TRBJ1-4 | NA | NA | TRBV10-3 | TGTGCCATCAGTGATGGGGGCAGGGAAAAACTGTTTTTT | CAISDGGREKLFF
TRBJ2-3 | NA | TRBD1 | TRBV7-2 | TGTGCCAGCAGCTTAGGACAGGGGGCAGATACGCAGTATTTT | CASSLGQGADTQYF
TRBJ2-1 | NA | NA | TRBV5-1 | TGCGCCAGCAGCCCTACGCGGGGCGACAATGAGCAGTTCTTC | CASSPTRGDNEQFF
TRBJ2-7 | NA | TRBD2 | TRBV6-5 | TGTGCGGTTCGGGAGGCGGGTCCTCCCTACGAGCAGTACTTC | CAVREAGPPYEQYF
TRBJ2-5 | NA | TRBD2 | TRBV5-1 | TGCGCCAGCAGCCTCCTTATCCGGGAGGCCCAAGAGACCCAGTACTTC | CASSLLIREAQETQYF
TRBJ1-6 | NA | TRBD1 | TRBV2 | TGTGCCAGCGCGGGGACAGAAAATTCACCCCTCCACTTT | CASAGTENSPLHF
TRBJ2-3 | NA | TRBD2 | TRBV5-5 | TGTGCCAGCAGTTTTTCAGCGGGAGTAGGAGATACGCAGTATTTT | CASSFSAGVGDTQYF
TRBJ2-1 | NA | TRBD2 | TRBV7-3 | TGTGCCAGCAGCCGGACTAGCGGGAGTGGTGATGAGCAGTTCTTC | CASSRTSGSGDEQFF
TRBJ2-7 | NA | TRBD2 | TRBV27 | TGTGCCAGCAGTTTATCAAGGCTAGCGGGAGCCTACGAGCAGTACTTC | CASSLSRLAGAYEQYF
TRBJ1-5 | NA | TRBD1 | TRBV4-1 | TGCGCCAGCAGCCTTTCGGACAGGGGTAGCAATCAGCCCCAGCATTTT | CASSLSDRGSNQPQHF
TRBJ2-7 | once | NA | TRBV5-1 | TGCGCCAGCAGCTTGTCTGACGAGCAGTACTTC | CASSLSDEQYF
TRBJ1-5 | once | NA | TRBV18 | TGTGCCAGCTCACCAGCGAATCAGCCCCAGCATTTT | CASSPANQPQHF
TRBJ2-3 | NA | TRBD2 | TRBV28 | TGTGCCAGCAGTTTACATCCACTAGCGGAGCCCACAGATACGCAGTATTTT | CASSLHPLAEPTDTQYF
TRBJ1-4 | NA | NA | TRBV30 | TGTGCCTGGAGTGTACTGGGGGCCTTTAATGAAAAACTGTTTTTT | CAWSVLGAFNEKLFF
TRBJ2-3 | NA | TRBD2 | TRBV7-2 | TGTGCCAGCAGCTGGGGACTAGCGGGACGAGATACGCAGTATTTT | CASSWGLAGRDTQYF